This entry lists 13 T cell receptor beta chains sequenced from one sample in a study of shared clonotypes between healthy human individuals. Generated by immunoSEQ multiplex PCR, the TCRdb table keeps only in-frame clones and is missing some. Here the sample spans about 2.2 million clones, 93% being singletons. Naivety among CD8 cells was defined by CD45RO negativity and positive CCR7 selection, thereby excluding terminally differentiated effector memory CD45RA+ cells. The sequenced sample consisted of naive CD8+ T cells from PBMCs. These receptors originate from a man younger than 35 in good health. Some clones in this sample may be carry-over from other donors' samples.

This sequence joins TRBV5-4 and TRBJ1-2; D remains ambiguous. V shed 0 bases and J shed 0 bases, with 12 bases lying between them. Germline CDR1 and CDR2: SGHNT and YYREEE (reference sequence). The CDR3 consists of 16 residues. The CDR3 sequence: CASSLGDWLANYGYTF. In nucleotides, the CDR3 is TGTGCCAGCAGCTTGGGTGATTGGCTAGCTAACTATGGCTACACCTTC. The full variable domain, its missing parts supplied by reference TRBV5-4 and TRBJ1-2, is ETGVTQSPTHLIKTRGQQVTLRCSSQSGHNTVSWYQQALGQGPQFIFQYYREEENGRGNFPPRFSGLQFPNYSSELNVNALELDDSALYLCASSLGDWLANYGYTFGSGTRLTVV.

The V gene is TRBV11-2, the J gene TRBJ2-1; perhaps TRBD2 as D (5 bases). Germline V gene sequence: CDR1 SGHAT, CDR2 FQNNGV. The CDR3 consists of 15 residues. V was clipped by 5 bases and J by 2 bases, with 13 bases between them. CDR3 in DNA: TGTGCCAGCAGCGGCGGAGGTAGTGCCTACAATGAGCAGTTCTTC. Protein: CASSGGGSAYNEQFF.

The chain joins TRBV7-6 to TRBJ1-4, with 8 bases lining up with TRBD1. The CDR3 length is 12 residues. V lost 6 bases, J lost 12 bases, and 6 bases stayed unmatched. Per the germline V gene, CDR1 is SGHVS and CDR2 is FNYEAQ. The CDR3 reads CASSPATGELFF. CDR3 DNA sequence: TGTGCCAGCAGTCCAGCGACAGGGGAACTGTTTTTT.

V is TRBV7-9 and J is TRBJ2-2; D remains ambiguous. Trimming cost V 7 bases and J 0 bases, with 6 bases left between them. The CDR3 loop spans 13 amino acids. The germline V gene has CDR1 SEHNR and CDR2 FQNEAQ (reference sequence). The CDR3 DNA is TGTGCCAGCACCTACGCGAACACCGGGGAGCTGTTTTTT. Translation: CASTYANTGELFF.

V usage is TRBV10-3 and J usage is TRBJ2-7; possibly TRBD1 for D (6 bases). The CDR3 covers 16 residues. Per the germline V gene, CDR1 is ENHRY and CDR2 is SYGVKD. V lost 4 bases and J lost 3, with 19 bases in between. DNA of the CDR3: TGTGCCATCAGTGGTGACAGGACCCAGAGATTCTACGAGCAGTACTTC. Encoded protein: CAISGDRTQRFYEQYF.

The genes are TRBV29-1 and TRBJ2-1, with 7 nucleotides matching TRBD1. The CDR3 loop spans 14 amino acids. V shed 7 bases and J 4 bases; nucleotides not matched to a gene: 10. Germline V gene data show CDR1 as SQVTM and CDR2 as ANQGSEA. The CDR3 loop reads CSATPGQPYNEQFF. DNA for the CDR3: TGCAGCGCCACCCCGGGACAGCCTTACAATGAGCAGTTCTTC.

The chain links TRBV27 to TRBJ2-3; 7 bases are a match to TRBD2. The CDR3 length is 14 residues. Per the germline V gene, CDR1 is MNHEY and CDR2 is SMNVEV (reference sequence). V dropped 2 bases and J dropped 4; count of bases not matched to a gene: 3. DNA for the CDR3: TGTGCCAGCAGTTTACGGCTAGCGGCAGATACGCAGTATTTT. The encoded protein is CASSLRLAADTQYF.

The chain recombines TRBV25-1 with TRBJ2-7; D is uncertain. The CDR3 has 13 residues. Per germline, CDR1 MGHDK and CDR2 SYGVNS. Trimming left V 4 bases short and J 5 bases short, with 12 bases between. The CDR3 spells CASSGAFPHEQYF. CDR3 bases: TGTGCCAGCAGTGGCGCTTTTCCCCACGAGCAGTACTTC.

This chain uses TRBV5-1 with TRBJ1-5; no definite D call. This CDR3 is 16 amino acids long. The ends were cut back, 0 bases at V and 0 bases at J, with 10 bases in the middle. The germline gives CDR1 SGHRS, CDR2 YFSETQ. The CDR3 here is CASSLEAGYSNQPQHF. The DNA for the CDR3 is TGCGCCAGCAGCTTGGAGGCGGGTTATAGCAATCAGCCCCAGCATTTT.

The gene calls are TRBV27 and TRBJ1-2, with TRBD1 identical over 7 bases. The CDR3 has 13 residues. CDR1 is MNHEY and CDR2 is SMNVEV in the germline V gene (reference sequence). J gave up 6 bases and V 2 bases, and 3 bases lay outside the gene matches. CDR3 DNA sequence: TGTGCCAGCAGTTTAGAGGGGGCGAATGGCTACACCTTC. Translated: CASSLEGANGYTF.

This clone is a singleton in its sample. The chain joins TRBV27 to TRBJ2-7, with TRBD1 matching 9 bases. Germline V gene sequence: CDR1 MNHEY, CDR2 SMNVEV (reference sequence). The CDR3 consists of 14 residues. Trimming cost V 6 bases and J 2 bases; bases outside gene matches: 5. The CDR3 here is CASRYGTGTYEQYF. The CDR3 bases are TGTGCCAGCAGATACGGGACAGGGACCTACGAGCAGTACTTC.

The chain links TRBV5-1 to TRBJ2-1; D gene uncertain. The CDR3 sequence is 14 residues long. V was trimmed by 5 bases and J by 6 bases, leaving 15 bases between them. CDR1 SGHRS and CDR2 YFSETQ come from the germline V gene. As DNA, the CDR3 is TGCGCCAGCAGAGTCTCTAAGGGTCTCAATGAGCAGTTCTTC. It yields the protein CASRVSKGLNEQFF.

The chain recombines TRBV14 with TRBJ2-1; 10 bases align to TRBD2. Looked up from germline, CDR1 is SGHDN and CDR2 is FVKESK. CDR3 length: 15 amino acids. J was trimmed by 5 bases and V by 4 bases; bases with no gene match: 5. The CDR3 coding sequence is TGTGCCAGCAGCCCGGGACTAGCGATGAACAATGAGCAGTTCTTC. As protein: CASSPGLAMNNEQFF.